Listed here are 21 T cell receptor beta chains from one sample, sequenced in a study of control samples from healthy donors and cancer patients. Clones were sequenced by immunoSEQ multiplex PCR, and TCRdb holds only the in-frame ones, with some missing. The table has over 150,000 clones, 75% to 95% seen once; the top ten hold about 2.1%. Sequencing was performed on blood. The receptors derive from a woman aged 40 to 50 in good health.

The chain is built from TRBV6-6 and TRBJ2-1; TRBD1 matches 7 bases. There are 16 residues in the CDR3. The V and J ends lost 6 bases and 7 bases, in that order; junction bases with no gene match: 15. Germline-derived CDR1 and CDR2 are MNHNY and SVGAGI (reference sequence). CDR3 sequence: CASRNRDRFLENEQFF. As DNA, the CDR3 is TGTGCCAGCAGAAATCGGGACAGATTCCTCGAGAATGAGCAGTTCTTC.

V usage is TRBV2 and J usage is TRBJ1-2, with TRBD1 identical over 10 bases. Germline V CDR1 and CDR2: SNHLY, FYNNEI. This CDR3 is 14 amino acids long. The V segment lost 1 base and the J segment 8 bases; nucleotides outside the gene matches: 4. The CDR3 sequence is CASSEVGDRGGYTF. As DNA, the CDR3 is TGTGCCAGCAGTGAAGTAGGGGACAGGGGCGGCTACACCTTC.

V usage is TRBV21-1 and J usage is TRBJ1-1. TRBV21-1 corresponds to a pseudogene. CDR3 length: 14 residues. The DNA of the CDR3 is TGTGCCAGCAGCAAACCCCACCAAGAGACTGAAGCTTTCTTT. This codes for CASSKPHQETEAFF.

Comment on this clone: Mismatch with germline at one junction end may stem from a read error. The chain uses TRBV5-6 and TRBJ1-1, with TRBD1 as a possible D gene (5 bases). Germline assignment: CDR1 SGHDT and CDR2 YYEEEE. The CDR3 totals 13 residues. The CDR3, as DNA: TGTACCAGCAGCTTTGAGGGGAGAACTGAAGCTTTCTTT. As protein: CTSSFEGRTEAFF.

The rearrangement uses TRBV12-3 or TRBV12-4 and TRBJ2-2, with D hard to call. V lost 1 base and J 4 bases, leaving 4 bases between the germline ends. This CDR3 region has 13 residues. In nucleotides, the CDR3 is TGTGCCAGCAGTTTAGGCCTCACCGGGGAGCTGTTTTTT. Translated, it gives CASSLGLTGELFF.

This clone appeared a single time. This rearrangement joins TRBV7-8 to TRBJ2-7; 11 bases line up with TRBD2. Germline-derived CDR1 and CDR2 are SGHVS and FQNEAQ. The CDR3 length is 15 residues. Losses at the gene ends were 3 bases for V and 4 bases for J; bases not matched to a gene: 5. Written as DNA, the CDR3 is TGTGCCAGCAGCTTCCCGACTAGCGGGGTATACGAGCAGTACTTC. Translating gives CASSFPTSGVYEQYF.

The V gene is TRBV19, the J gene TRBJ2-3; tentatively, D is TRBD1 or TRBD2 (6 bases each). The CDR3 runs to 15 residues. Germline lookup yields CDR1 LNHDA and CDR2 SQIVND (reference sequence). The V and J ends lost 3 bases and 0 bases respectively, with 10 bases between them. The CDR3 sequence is CASSITGASTDTQYF. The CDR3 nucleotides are TGTGCCAGTAGTATCACGGGGGCTAGCACAGATACGCAGTATTTT.

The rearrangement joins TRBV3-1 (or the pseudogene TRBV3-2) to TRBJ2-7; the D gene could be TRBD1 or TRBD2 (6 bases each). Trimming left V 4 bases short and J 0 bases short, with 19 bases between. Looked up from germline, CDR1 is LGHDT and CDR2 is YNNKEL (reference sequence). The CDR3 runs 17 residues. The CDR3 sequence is CASSPYPRGGSSYEQYF. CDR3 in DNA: TGTGCCAGCAGCCCCTACCCGAGAGGGGGGAGCTCCTACGAGCAGTACTTC.

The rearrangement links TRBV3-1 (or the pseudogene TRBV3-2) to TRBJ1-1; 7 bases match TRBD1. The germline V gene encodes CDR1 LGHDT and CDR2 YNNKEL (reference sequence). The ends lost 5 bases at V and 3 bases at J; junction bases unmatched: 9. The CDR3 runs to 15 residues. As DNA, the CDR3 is TGTGCCAGCAGCTCAAGACAGGGTGAGGACACTGAAGCTTTCTTT. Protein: CASSSRQGEDTEAFF.

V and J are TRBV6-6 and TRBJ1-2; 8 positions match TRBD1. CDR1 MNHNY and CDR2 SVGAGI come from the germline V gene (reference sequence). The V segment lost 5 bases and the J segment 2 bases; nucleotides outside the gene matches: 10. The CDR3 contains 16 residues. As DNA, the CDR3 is TGTGCCAGCAGTCAGACGACAGGGGAGAGCAACTATGGCTACACCTTC. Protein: CASSQTTGESNYGYTF.

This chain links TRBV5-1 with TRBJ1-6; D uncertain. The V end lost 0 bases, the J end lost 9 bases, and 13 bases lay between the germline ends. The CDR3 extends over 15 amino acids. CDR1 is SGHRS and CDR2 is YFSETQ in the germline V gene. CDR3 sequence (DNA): TGCGCCAGCAGCTTGGAGGACGGGAACGTTTCACCCCTCCACTTT. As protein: CASSLEDGNVSPLHF.

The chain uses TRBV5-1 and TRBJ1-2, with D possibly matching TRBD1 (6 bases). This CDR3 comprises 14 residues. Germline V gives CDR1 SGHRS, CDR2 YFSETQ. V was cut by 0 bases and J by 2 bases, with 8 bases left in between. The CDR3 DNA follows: TGCGCCAGCAGCTTGGCCACAGGGAACTATGGCTACACCTTC. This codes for CASSLATGNYGYTF.

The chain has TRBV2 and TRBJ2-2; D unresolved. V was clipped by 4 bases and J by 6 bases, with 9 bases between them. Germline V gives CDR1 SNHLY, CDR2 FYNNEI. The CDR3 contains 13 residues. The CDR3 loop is CASSGIRAGELFF. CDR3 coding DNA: TGTGCCAGCAGTGGGATCCGGGCCGGGGAGCTGTTTTTT.

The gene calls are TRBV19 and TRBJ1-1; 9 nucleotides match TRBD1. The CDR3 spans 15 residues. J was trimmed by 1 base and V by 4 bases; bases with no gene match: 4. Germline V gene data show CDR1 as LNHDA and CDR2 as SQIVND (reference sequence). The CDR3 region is CASSTTDRGNTEAFF. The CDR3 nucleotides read TGTGCCAGTAGTACCACGGACAGGGGGAACACTGAAGCTTTCTTT.

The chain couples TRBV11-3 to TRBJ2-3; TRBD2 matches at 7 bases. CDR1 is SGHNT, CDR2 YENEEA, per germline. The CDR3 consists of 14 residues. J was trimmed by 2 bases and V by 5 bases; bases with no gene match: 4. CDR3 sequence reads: CASSIRGDTDTQYF. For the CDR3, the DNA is TGTGCCAGCAGCATTCGGGGGGACACAGATACGCAGTATTTT.

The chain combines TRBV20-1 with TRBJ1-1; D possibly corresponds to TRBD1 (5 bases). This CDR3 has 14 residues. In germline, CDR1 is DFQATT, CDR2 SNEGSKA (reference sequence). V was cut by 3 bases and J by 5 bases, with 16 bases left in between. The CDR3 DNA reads TGCAGTGCTAGTATTTCAGGGAGTGGAACTGAAGCTTTCTTT. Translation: CSASISGSGTEAFF.

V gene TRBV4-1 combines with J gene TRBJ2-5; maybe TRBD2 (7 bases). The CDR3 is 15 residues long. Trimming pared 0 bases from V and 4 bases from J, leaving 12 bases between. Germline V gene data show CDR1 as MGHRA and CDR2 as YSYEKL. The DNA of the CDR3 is TGCGCCAGCAGCCAAGATCGGGGGGCGGGAGAGACCCAGTACTTC. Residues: CASSQDRGAGETQYF.

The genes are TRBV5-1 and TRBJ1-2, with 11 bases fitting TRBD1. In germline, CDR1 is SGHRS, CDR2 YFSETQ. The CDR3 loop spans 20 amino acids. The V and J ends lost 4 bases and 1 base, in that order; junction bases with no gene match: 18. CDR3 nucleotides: TGCGCCAGCAGCAGGCCCAGCGGGACAGGGGGAGCTGAAGTTAACTATGGCTACACCTTC. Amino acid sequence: CASSRPSGTGGAEVNYGYTF.

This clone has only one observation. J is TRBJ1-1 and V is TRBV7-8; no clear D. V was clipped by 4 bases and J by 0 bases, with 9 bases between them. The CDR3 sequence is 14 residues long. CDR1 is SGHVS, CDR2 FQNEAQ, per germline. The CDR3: CASSSFFMNTEAFF. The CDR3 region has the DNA TGTGCCAGCAGCTCCTTCTTCATGAACACTGAAGCTTTCTTT.

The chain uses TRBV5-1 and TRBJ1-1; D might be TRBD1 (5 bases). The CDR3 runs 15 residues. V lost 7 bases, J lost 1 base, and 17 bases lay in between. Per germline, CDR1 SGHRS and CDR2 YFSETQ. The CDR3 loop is CASVPTSGANTEAFF. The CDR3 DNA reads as TGCGCCAGCGTCCCAACTTCCGGGGCGAACACTGAAGCTTTCTTT.

CDR3 bases: TGTGCCAGCAGTGGAAGGGAAGCCCCTTACAATGAGCAGTTCTTC. Translated, it gives CASSGREAPYNEQFF. The chain has TRBV6-4 and TRBJ2-1; D ambiguous. Trimming removed 4 bases from V and 4 bases from J, with 14 bases in between. Germline CDR1 reads MRHNA; CDR2 reads SNTAGT. The CDR3 is 15 amino acids.